The next 8 T cell receptor beta chains were all read from a single sample in a study of blood T cells in healthy people across ages. A second PCR of roughly 7 to 11 cycles used a sample-barcoded 5' primer and a J-beta primer mix. TCRdb reanalysed the 5' RACE reads using MiXCR and keeps one entry per CDR3 protein. This sample has about 750,000 distinct CDR3 sequences; approximately 55% occur once, and the top ten carry approximately 40%. Specimen: blood. These receptors all come from a man older than 75 in good health.

V is TRBV24-1 and J is TRBJ1-5; D unresolved. Germline CDR1 and CDR2: KGHDR and SFDVKD. V lost 0 bases to trimming and J lost 6 bases, with 5 bases between them. The CDR3 totals 13 residues. The CDR3 spells CATSDLRGQPQHF. The CDR3 DNA reads as TGTGCCACCAGTGATTTGCGAGGTCAGCCCCAGCATTTT.

This clonotype has at least ten counts. J is TRBJ2-7 and V is TRBV28; 9 bases line up with TRBD1. The junction had 12 bases not matched to a gene; V was cut back by 3 bases and J by 3 bases. This CDR3 comprises 17 residues. Germline V gives CDR1 MDHEN, CDR2 SYDVKM. In DNA form, the CDR3 reads TGTGCCAGCAGTTTCGATAAAATGACAGGGGGGGTCTACGAGCAGTACTTC. It codes for CASSFDKMTGGVYEQYF.

This chain joins TRBV7-8 and TRBJ2-5; 10 nucleotides agree with TRBD1. The length of the CDR3 is 17 residues. V dropped 8 bases and J dropped 3; count of bases not matched to a gene: 15. In germline, CDR1 is SGHVS, CDR2 FQNEAQ. CDR3 sequence: CASGDRGFSGTKETQYF. For the CDR3, the DNA is TGTGCCAGCGGGGACAGGGGATTTAGCGGGACCAAAGAGACCCAGTACTTC.

The gene calls are TRBV9 and TRBJ2-3; D unclear. CDR1 and CDR2 (germline): SGDLS, YYNGEE. There are 15 residues in the CDR3. V lost 2 bases, J lost 2 bases, and 12 bases lay in between. The CDR3 coding sequence is TGTGCCAGCAGCGTCGGACGAGCCCTCACAGATACGCAGTATTTT. It translates to CASSVGRALTDTQYF.

The rearrangement joins TRBV2 to TRBJ1-4, with D hard to call. Germline V gene sequence: CDR1 SNHLY, CDR2 FYNNEI. V was clipped by 4 bases and J by 1 base, with 4 bases between them. CDR3 length: 13 residues. The CDR3 protein is CASSVVTNEKLFF. In DNA, the CDR3 is TGTGCCAGCAGTGTTGTAACTAATGAAAAACTGTTTTTT.

The chain has TRBV20-1 and TRBJ2-6; D not resolved. There are 14 residues in the CDR3. The V gene lost 4 bases and the J gene lost 0 bases, with 7 bases spanning the gap. Germline V gene data show CDR1 as DFQATT and CDR2 as SNEGSKA (reference sequence). CDR3 sequence: CSATDDSGANVLTF. The CDR3 nucleotides are TGCAGTGCTACGGACGACTCTGGGGCCAACGTCCTGACTTTC.

The CDR3 DNA reads TGTGCCAGCAGTCAACTCAGACACCTCTATAATTCACCCCTCCACTTT. Translated, it gives CASSQLRHLYNSPLHF. This chain uses TRBV11-3 with TRBJ1-6; D gene unclear. The CDR3 sequence is 16 residues long. The germline V gene has CDR1 SGHNT and CDR2 YENEEA. V lost 6 bases, J lost 3 bases, and 15 bases lay in between.

A few counts support this clonotype. The chain carries TRBV20-1 and TRBJ1-1, with 11 bases lining up with TRBD1. CDR3 length: 15 residues. CDR1 and CDR2 (germline): DFQATT, SNEGSKA (reference sequence). The V and J ends lost 1 base and 0 bases, in that order; junction bases with no gene match: 1. As DNA, the CDR3 is TGCAGTGCTAGAGGGGACAGGGGGATGAACACTGAAGCTTTCTTT. Protein product: CSARGDRGMNTEAFF.